This TCR beta chain was retrieved from a study of cytomegalovirus exposure and HLA in healthy donors. General study points: Earlier analysis yielded a pattern in which most TCR beta V segments were productive about 87% or about 30% of the time. There were under 200 TCR beta chains listed as cytomegalovirus-associated. Later work found that TCR association rates differed between HLA loci; DRB1 had the most and HLA-C the fewest.

V was clipped by 3 bases and J by 3 bases; unmatched bases: 16. This CDR3 contains 18 residues. Germline V lookup: CDR1 LNHDA, CDR2 SQIVND (reference sequence). Of note for this clone: The antigen is not known.

Primers included in the PCR were 60 Vbeta and 13 Jbeta primers. Methods used by the authors: Among the unique TCR beta chains that a later analysis counted, some 73 million in all, roughly 10 million were shared. Profiling relied on immunoSEQ multiplex PCR, and the TCRdb table lists in-frame clones only, not all of them. The V and J calls and clone size come from that table; D and trimming were worked out from the DNA. The table includes around 150,000 clones, 65% to 80% detected once. This sequence originates from a woman between 45 and 60 years old in good health and CMV-seropositive. This chain uses TRBV19 with TRBJ2-5; 7 bases are a match to TRBD1. The sequencing sample was made of PBMCs. The DNA for the CDR3 is TGTGCCAGTAGTATCCGTGCCTCAGGGGGTGGCCCGAAAGAGACCCAGTACTTC. Amino acids: CASSIRASGGGPKETQYF.